This T cell receptor beta chain was identified in a study of T cells in Graves' hyperthyroidism and ophthalmopathy. Study details: Sampling of peripheral blood happened at initial diagnosis, prior to any treatment.

Clinical Activity Scores of at least 3, NOSPECS grades of at least 4 and durations under 3 months characterized ophthalmopathy patients. In making diagnoses, clinical symptoms, serum thyroxine and TRAb, thyroid ultrasound and orbital computed tomography were all used. This clonotype was detected ten times or more. What was amplified from RNA transcripts were TCR beta CDR3 regions. Primed by the HTBI set, a first-round RT-PCR was run on the TCR CDR3. In TCRdb, the multiplex PCR reads were re-called with MiXCR into one record per CDR3 protein. This table has roughly 240,000 distinct CDR3 sequences, about a sixth appearing once. Germline V lookup: CDR1 SGDLS, CDR2 YYNGEE. The CDR3 is 15 amino acids. V was pared by 3 bases and J by 1 base, with 3 bases of the junction left unmatched.

This sequence was found in a woman between 18 and 29 years old with Graves' ophthalmopathy. The chain couples TRBV9 to TRBJ2-5, with 10 positions matching TRBD2. The sequenced sample consisted of blood. In DNA form, the CDR3 reads TGTGCCAGCAGCGCTAGCGGGGGAACCCAAGAGACCCAGTACTTC. Translating it yields CASSASGGTQETQYF.